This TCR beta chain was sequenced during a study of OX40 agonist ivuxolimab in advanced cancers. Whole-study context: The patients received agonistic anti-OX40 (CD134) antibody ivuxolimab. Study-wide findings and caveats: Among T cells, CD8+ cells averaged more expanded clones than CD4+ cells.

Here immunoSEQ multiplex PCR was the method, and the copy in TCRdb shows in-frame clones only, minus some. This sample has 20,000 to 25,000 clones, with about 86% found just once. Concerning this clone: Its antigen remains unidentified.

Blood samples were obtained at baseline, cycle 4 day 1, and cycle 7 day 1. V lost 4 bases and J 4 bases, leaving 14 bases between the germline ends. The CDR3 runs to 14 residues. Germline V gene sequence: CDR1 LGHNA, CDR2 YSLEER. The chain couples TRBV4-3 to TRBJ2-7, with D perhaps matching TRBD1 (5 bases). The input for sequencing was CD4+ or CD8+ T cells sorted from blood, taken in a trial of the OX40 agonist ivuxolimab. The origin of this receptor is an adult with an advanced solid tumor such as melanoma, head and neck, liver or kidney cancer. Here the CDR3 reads CASSLGQGNYEQYF. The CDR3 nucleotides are TGCGCCAGCAGCCTCGGACAAGGAAATTACGAGCAGTACTTC.